Listed below are T cell receptor beta chains from one sample, sequenced in a study of long-term antiretroviral therapy in people with HIV. Assay: immunoSEQ multiplex PCR; the TCRdb copy retains only in-frame clones and omits some. Of about 11,000 clones listed, about 81% were seen once; the top ten hold roughly a fifth. This specimen was unsorted PBMCs, taken around 7.2 years after starting antiretroviral therapy. Every receptor here comes from a man aged 50 to 60 with HIV. Both conserved end residues are part of each CDR3. D genes are given only for firm matches. Size is omitted from some rows. Given values are once, few, many or a class for expanded clones.

.,TRBJ1-1,15,.,TRBV5-6,TGTGCCAGCAGCTTGGAACAGGGTTGGAACACTGAAGCTTTCTTT,CASSLEQGWNTEAFF
TRBD2,TRBJ2-1,14,.,TRBV19,TGTGCCAGTAGTGCCCGCGGGGGGAGCAATGAGCAGTTCTTC,CASSARGGSNEQFF
.,TRBJ2-5,17,.,TRBV7-7,TGTGCCAGCAGCCAAGAGGGGCAGGGGACGGGTCAAGAGACCCAGTACTTC,CASSQEGQGTGQETQYF
TRBD1,TRBJ2-7,16,.,TRBV15,TGTGCCACCAGCAGAGATCCTGGGACAGAGTACTACGAGCAGTACTTC,CATSRDPGTEYYEQYF
TRBD1,TRBJ2-6,18,.,TRBV7-9,TGTGCCAGCAGCGAAGCACAGGGGGGTTTCTCTGGGGCCAACGTCCTGACTTTC,CASSEAQGGFSGANVLTF
.,TRBJ1-5,14,.,TRBV2,TGTGCCAGCAGTGGAGGGGGGGGCAATCAGCCCCAGCATTTT,CASSGGGGNQPQHF
TRBD1,TRBJ1-2,16,few,TRBV7-9,TGTGCCAGCAGCGCCGACAGGGGAAGGCTGGTTAATGGCTACACCTTC,CASSADRGRLVNGYTF
.,TRBJ2-1,12,.,TRBV7-9,TGTGCCAGCAGCTTAATGCTCGCAGAGGAACTCTTC,CASSLMLAEELF
.,TRBJ2-2,13,few,TRBV29-1,TGCAGCGCGGGGGGCGTGAACACCGGGGAGCTGTTTTTT,CSAGGVNTGELFF
.,TRBJ2-1,16,.,TRBV7-8,TGTGCCAGCAGCTTAGTAGATGGCGAGTACTACAATGAGCAGTTCTTC,CASSLVDGEYYNEQFF
TRBD2,TRBJ2-3,15,.,TRBV2,TGTGCCAGTCAGCTTTCTGGGGGGGGAGAAGATACGCAGTATTTT,CASQLSGGGEDTQYF
TRBD2,TRBJ2-1,16,.,TRBV7-2,TGTGCCAGCAGCCTCCCAACGGGACTAGACTACAATGAGCAGTTCTTC,CASSLPTGLDYNEQFF
.,TRBJ2-3,14,few,TRBV5-1,TGCGCCAGCAGCTGGGAGCGGCCCCCGGATACGCAGTATTTT,CASSWERPPDTQYF
TRBD2,TRBJ2-2,16,once,TRBV6-5,TGTGCCAGCAGTTTTCTAGCGGGGGATTACACCGGGGAGCTGTTTTTT,CASSFLAGDYTGELFF
.,TRBJ2-2,17,.,TRBV5-6,TGTGCCAGCAGCTTGGAATTCCGGGGGACGAACACCGGGGAGCTGTTTTTT,CASSLEFRGTNTGELFF
TRBD1,TRBJ1-5,17,few,TRBV4-1,TGCGCCAGCAGCCAAGTAACAGGGGGCGAGGGCAATCAGCCCCAGCATTTT,CASSQVTGGEGNQPQHF
.,TRBJ1-2,13,.,TRBV6-5,TGTGCCAGCAGTCGGACAGAAAACTATGGCTACACCTTC,CASSRTENYGYTF
TRBD1,TRBJ2-7,13,.,TRBV7-2,TGTGCCAGCAGCCGGGACAGGGGCTACGAGCAGTACTTC,CASSRDRGYEQYF
.,TRBJ2-1,9,.,TRBV29-1,TGCAGCGCCGGCCATGAGCAGTTCTTC,CSAGHEQFF
.,TRBJ2-7,15,.,TRBV15,TGTGCCACCGCCCCCGGCACAGGGATATCCTACGAGCAGTACTTC,CATAPGTGISYEQYF
.,TRBJ2-3,12,once,TRBV10-2,TGCGCCAGCAGTCCCGGAGAAGGGGGGCAGTATTTT,CASSPGEGGQYF
.,TRBJ1-1,13,.,TRBV30,TGTGCCTGGAGTGTACTGGGGGTCACTGAAGCTTTCTTT,CAWSVLGVTEAFF
TRBD1,TRBJ2-7,15,.,TRBV7-9,TGTGCCAGCAGCTATTCGGACAGGGATCCCTACGAGCAGTACTTC,CASSYSDRDPYEQYF
.,TRBJ2-7,15,.,TRBV6-1,TGTGCCAGCACCGAATATCGGGGATCGGCCTACGAGCAGTACTTC,CASTEYRGSAYEQYF
TRBD2,TRBJ2-3,18,few,TRBV4-1,TGCGCCAGCAGCCAAGATGGCGGGACTAGCGGGGGAGTAGATACGCAGTATTTT,CASSQDGGTSGGVDTQYF
.,TRBJ2-3,15,.,TRBV6-5,TGTGCCAGCAGTTTGGAGGGGGAATTTACAGATACGCAGTATTTT,CASSLEGEFTDTQYF
.,TRBJ2-1,15,.,TRBV11-2,TGTGCCAGCGCGAGGGAGCCGGGCCCCTACAATGAGCAGTTCTTC,CASAREPGPYNEQFF
.,TRBJ1-4,11,.,TRBV19,TGTGCCAGTCGATTTGGCGAAAAACTGTTTTTT,CASRFGEKLFF
TRBD2,TRBJ2-3,13,.,TRBV4-1,TGCGCCAGCAGCCAGGGGGGGAGGGCTACGCAGTATTTT,CASSQGGRATQYF
TRBD1,TRBJ1-1,13,.,TRBV28,TGTGCCAGCAGTGCTGAGGGGGCCACTGAAGCTTTCTTT,CASSAEGATEAFF
.,TRBJ2-1,14,.,TRBV5-6,TGTGCCAGCAGCTTGCGTCAGGGGTACAATGAGCAGTTCTTC,CASSLRQGYNEQFF
.,TRBJ1-2,10,.,TRBV29-1,TGCAGCGTTGAAGATGGTGGCTACACCTTC,CSVEDGGYTF
.,TRBJ1-2,16,.,TRBV6-5,TGTGCCAGCAGTTACGAGCCTGAGAGGGAGCTTGGCGGCTACACCTTC,CASSYEPERELGGYTF
TRBD2,TRBJ2-5,13,.,TRBV4-1,TGCGCCAGCAGCCAGGGACTAGCGGAGACCCAGTACTTC,CASSQGLAETQYF
TRBD2,TRBJ2-3,16,.,TRBV11-2,TGTGCCAGCAGCACCACTAGCGGGGACCCGCGGTATACGCAGTATTTT,CASSTTSGDPRYTQYF
.,TRBJ2-3,13,once,TRBV5-1,TGCGCCAGCAGCTTGGACTCTCTTGATACGCAGTATTTT,CASSLDSLDTQYF
TRBD1,TRBJ1-1,16,.,TRBV4-1,TGCGCCAGCAGCCAAACGGCCGGGACAGAGAACACTGAAGCTTTCTTT,CASSQTAGTENTEAFF
.,TRBJ1-2,15,.,TRBV11-2,TGTGCCAGCAGCTTATATGCCGGGGCTAACTATGGCTACACCTTC,CASSLYAGANYGYTF
.,TRBJ2-7,13,.,TRBV2,TGTGCCAGCAGTGACAGGGTTGCCTACGAGCAGTACTTC,CASSDRVAYEQYF
.,TRBJ1-1,13,.,TRBV29-1,TGCAGCGTCCGACCGCAGGGGAACACTGAAGCTTTCTTT,CSVRPQGNTEAFF
TRBD2,TRBJ2-1,15,.,TRBV19,TGTGCCAGTAGTATGGTCGGGACTACACTCAATGAGCAGTTCTTC,CASSMVGTTLNEQFF
.,TRBJ2-5,17,.,TRBV14,TGTGCCAGCAGCCCCCGGTATACTAAGTCTTACCAAGAGACCCAGTACTTC,CASSPRYTKSYQETQYF
.,TRBJ2-7,13,.,TRBV11-2,TGTGCCAGCAGCTGGGGACGGGCCTACGAGCAGTACTTC,CASSWGRAYEQYF
.,TRBJ2-7,14,once,TRBV6-6,TGTGCCAGCAGTTACTCGGGGAGTTCCTACGAGCAGTACTTC,CASSYSGSSYEQYF
TRBD2,TRBJ2-1,15,.,TRBV7-9,TGTGCCAGCAGTCCCCTAGCGGGGGTTTCCAATGAGCAGTTCTTC,CASSPLAGVSNEQFF
.,TRBJ1-1,12,.,TRBV2,TGTGCCAGCAGTGACGGATACACTGAAGCTTTCTTT,CASSDGYTEAFF
.,TRBJ2-1,12,.,TRBV7-9,TGTGCCACCCGGTTGGGTTACAATGAGCAGTTCTTC,CATRLGYNEQFF
.,TRBJ2-1,12,few,TRBV27,TGTGCCAGCAGTTCTTACAAGGATGAGCAGTTCTTC,CASSSYKDEQFF
TRBD1,TRBJ1-1,14,.,TRBV5-8,TGTGCCAGCAGCTCATACAGGGGGAACACTGAAGCTTTCTTT,CASSSYRGNTEAFF
TRBD1,TRBJ2-5,15,.,TRBV11-2,TGTGCCAGCAGCTTAGGGGACAGGGGAAAAGAGACCCAGTACTTC,CASSLGDRGKETQYF
.,TRBJ1-5,15,.,TRBV4-2,TGTGCCAGCAGCCAGGATTTGGGCCCCGATCAGCCCCAGCATTTT,CASSQDLGPDQPQHF
.,TRBJ2-1,15,few,TRBV6-1,TGTGCCAGCAGTGAAGAGTTGGGACCCTGGGGTGAGCAGTTCTTC,CASSEELGPWGEQFF
.,TRBJ2-3,13,once,TRBV6-6,TGTGCCAGCAGGGACGGGGTGGGCGATACGCAGTATTTT,CASRDGVGDTQYF
TRBD2,TRBJ2-3,16,.,TRBV7-9,TGTGCCAGCACCCATTCTAGCGGGGGTTTCACAGATACGCAGTATTTT,CASTHSSGGFTDTQYF